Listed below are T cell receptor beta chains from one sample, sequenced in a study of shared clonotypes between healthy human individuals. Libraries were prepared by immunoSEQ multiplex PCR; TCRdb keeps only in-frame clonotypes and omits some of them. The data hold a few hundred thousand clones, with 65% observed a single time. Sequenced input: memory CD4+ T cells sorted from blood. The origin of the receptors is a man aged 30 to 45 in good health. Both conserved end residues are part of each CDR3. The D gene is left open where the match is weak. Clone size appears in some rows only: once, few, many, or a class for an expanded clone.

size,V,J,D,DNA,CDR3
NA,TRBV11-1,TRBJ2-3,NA,TGTGCCAGCAGCTTAGCGGGACTCAATACGCAGTATTTT,CASSLAGLNTQYF
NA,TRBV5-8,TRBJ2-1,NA,TGTGCCAGCAGCAGTACCATGGACTATCTTAGAAATGAGCAGTTCTTC,CASSSTMDYLRNEQFF
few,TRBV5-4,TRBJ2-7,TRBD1,TGTGCCAGCAGCTTCCGGGGACAGGGGGCCGAGCAGTACTTC,CASSFRGQGAEQYF
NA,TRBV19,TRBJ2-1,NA,TGTGCCAGTAGTAGCAAACAGTTTTCTGGGGGTTATGAGCAGTTCTTC,CASSSKQFSGGYEQFF
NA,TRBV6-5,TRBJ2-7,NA,TGTGCCAGCAGTCGACCGGGCTCAGTCTACGAGCAGTACTTC,CASSRPGSVYEQYF
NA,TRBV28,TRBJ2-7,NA,TGTGCCAGCCAGGAGGGAGGCTCCTACGAGCAGTACTTC,CASQEGGSYEQYF
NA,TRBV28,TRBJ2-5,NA,TGTGCCAGCAGCCTAGAAGGGAAGACCCAGTACTTC,CASSLEGKTQYF
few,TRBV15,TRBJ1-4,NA,TGTGCCACCAGCAGAGATCGCATTGAAAAACTGTTTTTT,CATSRDRIEKLFF
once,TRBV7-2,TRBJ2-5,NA,TGTGCCAGCAGCTTCCGTAAGGAGACCCAGTACTTC,CASSFRKETQYF
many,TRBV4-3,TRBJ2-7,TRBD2,TGCGCCAGCAGCCAAGGGGCTAGCGGGACTTACGAGCAGTACTTC,CASSQGASGTYEQYF
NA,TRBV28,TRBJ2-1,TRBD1,TGTGCCAGCAGTTTATTCGACAGGGGGGTCAATGAGCAGTTCTTC,CASSLFDRGVNEQFF
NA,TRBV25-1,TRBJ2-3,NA,TGTGCCACCGAGGACTCTCTCACAGATACGCAGTATTTT,CATEDSLTDTQYF
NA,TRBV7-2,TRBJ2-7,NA,TGTGCCAGCAGCTTAGCAGGGCAGTCCTACGAGCAGTACTTC,CASSLAGQSYEQYF
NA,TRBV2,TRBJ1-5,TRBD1,TGTGCCAGCAGCCCACAGGGGGCCGGTCAGCCCCAGCATTTT,CASSPQGAGQPQHF
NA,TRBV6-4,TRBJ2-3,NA,TGTGCCAGCAGTGATGACGCGGGGCCTTCAGTAACGCAGTATTTT,CASSDDAGPSVTQYF
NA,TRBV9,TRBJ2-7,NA,TGTGCCAGCAGCGTAAGGGGTAGTCGGGAGTGGAACGAGCAGTACTTC,CASSVRGSREWNEQYF
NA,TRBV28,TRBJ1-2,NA,TGTGCCAGCAGTTTACTAGGGGCACTCCCTCCCACCTTC,CASSLLGALPPTF
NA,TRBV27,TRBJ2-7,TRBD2,TGTGCCAGCAGTGCAACCGGGACTAGCAGCTACGAGCAGTACTTC,CASSATGTSSYEQYF
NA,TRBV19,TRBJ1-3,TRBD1,TGTGCCAGTAAGCACAGGGGGCTCCTCTCTGGAAACACCATATATTTT,CASKHRGLLSGNTIYF
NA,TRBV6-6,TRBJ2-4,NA,TGTGCCAGCAGCCAAGACCCCTTCGGCATTCAGTACTTC,CASSQDPFGIQYF
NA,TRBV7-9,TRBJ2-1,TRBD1,TGTGCCAGCAGCTTAGGAGACAGGGGATACTACAATGAGCAGTTCTTC,CASSLGDRGYYNEQFF
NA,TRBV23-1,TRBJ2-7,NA,TGCGCCAGCAGTCAACCTACCCTCCGATTGACCTACGAGCAGTACTTC,CASSQPTLRLTYEQYF
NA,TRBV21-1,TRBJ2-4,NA,TGTGCCAGCAGCAAAGAAGGAACACAGGTTGGCCTAGGCAAAAACATTCAGTACTTC,CASSKEGTQVGLGKNIQYF
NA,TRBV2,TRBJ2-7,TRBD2,TGTGCCAGCAGTTCTTTAGCGGGAGATTCCTACGAGCAGTACTTC,CASSSLAGDSYEQYF
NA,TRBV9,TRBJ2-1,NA,TGTGCCAGCAGCCCTAGTCTGAGCTCCTACAATGAGCAGTTCTTC,CASSPSLSSYNEQFF
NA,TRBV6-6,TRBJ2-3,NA,TGTGCCAGCAGTCCCTCCGACTTGGCCTACACAGATACGCAGTATTTT,CASSPSDLAYTDTQYF
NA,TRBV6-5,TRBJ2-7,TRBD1,TGTGCCAGCACCCAAAGGACAGGGGCCTACGAGCAGTACTTC,CASTQRTGAYEQYF
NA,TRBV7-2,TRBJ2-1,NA,TGTGCCAGCAGCCCTTACAACAATGAGCAGTTCTTC,CASSPYNNEQFF
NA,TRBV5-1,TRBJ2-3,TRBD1,TGCGCCAGCAGCGGCCTAGGGGGCAGTAAGACAGATACGCAGTATTTT,CASSGLGGSKTDTQYF
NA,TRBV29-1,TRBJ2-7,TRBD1,TGCAGCGTTGAGTTGCAGGGGGACGAGCAGTACTTC,CSVELQGDEQYF
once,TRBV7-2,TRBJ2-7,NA,TGTGCCAGCAGCTCCCCGCAGGCGAGCGAGCAGTACTTC,CASSSPQASEQYF
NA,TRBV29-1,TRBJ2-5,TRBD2,TGCAGCGTTGATACTAGCGGGAGTTGGGAGACCCAGTACTTC,CSVDTSGSWETQYF
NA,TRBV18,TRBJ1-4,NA,TGTGCCAGCTCACCGGGACAAACTAGCAATGAAAAACTGTTTTTT,CASSPGQTSNEKLFF
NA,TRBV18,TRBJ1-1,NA,TGTGCCAGCTCACCACCCGCCCGGGGGAACACTGAAGCTTTCTTT,CASSPPARGNTEAFF
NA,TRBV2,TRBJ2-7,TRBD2,TGTGCCAGCAGTAGTAGCGGGAGGGCCCGTACCTACGAGCAGTACTTC,CASSSSGRARTYEQYF
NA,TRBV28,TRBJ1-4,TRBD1,TGTGCCAGCAGTACCGGGACAGGGAAGGAAAAACTGTTTTTT,CASSTGTGKEKLFF
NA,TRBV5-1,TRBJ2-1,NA,TGCGCCAGCAGCCCAAGCTCCTACAATGAGCAGTTCTTC,CASSPSSYNEQFF
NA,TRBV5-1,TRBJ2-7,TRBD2,TGCGCCAGCAGCTGGCCGGGACTAGCGGGAAACGAGCAGTACTTC,CASSWPGLAGNEQYF
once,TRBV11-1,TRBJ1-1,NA,TGTGCCAGCAGCTTAGACAGGGTGAACACTGAAGCTTTCTTT,CASSLDRVNTEAFF
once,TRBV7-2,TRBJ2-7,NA,TGTGCCAGCAGCTTAGCGCCTAGTTCGGCCTACGAGCAGTACTTC,CASSLAPSSAYEQYF
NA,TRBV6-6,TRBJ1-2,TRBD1,TGTGCCAGCAGGGGACAGGGGAAGTATGGCTACACCTTC,CASRGQGKYGYTF
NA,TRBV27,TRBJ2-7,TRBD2,TGTGCCAGCAGTTATAGCGGGAACGGGCTCTACGAGCAGTACTTC,CASSYSGNGLYEQYF
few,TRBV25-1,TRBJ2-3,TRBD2,TGTGCCAGCAGTGCCCCAGGACTAGATCGACAGTATTTT,CASSAPGLDRQYF
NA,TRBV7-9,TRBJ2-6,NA,TGTGCCAGCAGCGACCCCGGACCGTTCTCTGGGGCCAACGTCCTGACTTTC,CASSDPGPFSGANVLTF
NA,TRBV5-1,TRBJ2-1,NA,TGCGCCAGCAGCTTGGTTCAGGGTGGGGGCAATGAGCAGTTCTTC,CASSLVQGGGNEQFF
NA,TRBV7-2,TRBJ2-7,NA,TGTGCCAGCAGCTTCGACCATCTCCGCGAGCAGTACTTC,CASSFDHLREQYF
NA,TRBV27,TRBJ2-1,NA,TGTGCCAGCAGTCCCCTTTGGGGGGACAATGAGCAGTTCTTC,CASSPLWGDNEQFF